Presented here are 26 T cell receptor beta chains from one specimen sequenced in a study of OX40 agonist ivuxolimab in advanced cancers. Measured with immunoSEQ multiplex PCR; TCRdb has only the in-frame clones, and not every one. The sample lists 55,000 to 75,000 clones; around 83% were seen once. Sequenced material: CD4+ or CD8+ T cells sorted from blood, taken in a trial of the OX40 agonist ivuxolimab. The receptor source for this set is an adult with an advanced solid tumor such as melanoma, head and neck, liver or kidney cancer.

This rearrangement joins TRBV12-5 to TRBJ2-7, with D possibly called TRBD1 or TRBD2 (7 bases each). The CDR3 runs 18 residues. Trimming removed 2 bases at V and 3 bases at J, with 23 bases between. CDR1 and CDR2 from the germline V gene are LGHNT and FRNRAP. Here the CDR3 reads CASGLNFMGGTDLYEQYF. CDR3 coding DNA: TGTGCTAGTGGTTTGAATTTTATGGGGGGGACAGACCTCTACGAGCAGTACTTC.

The chain links TRBV7-3 to TRBJ1-3; D not certain. Germline loops: CDR1 SGHTA, CDR2 FQGTGA. CDR3 size: 13 residues. Trimming took 5 bases from V and 3 from J, leaving 8 bases between them. CDR3 bases: TGTGCCAGCAGCGTTACGGGTGGAAACACCATATATTTT. Translation gives CASSVTGGNTIYF.

This clone has only one observation. This chain joins TRBV5-1 and TRBJ2-3; TRBD2 aligns across 11 bases. Trimming cost V 2 bases and J 5 bases; bases outside gene matches: 7. The CDR3 totals 16 residues. Germline-derived CDR1 and CDR2 are SGHRS and YFSETQ. The CDR3 nucleotides read TGCGCCAGCAGCTTCTATAGCGGGAGGGCCGGAGATACGCAGTATTTT. This codes for CASSFYSGRAGDTQYF.

V is TRBV7-9 and J is TRBJ2-3; 14 bases are shared with TRBD2. CDR3 length: 16 amino acids. V lost 5 bases, J lost 6 bases, and 7 bases stayed unmatched. The germline CDR1 and CDR2 sequences are SEHNR and FQNEAQ (reference sequence). The CDR3 coding sequence is TGTGCCAGCAGCAACCCGGGACTAGCGGGAGCCGATACGCAGTATTTT. Translated, it gives CASSNPGLAGADTQYF.

The DNA of the CDR3 is TGTGCCAGCAGCCAAGCGCTAGCGGGAGGGGACTCCTACAATGAGCAGTTCTTC. It specifies CASSQALAGGDSYNEQFF. This chain uses TRBV4-2 with TRBJ2-1; 12 bases are shared with TRBD2. After removal of 1 base from V and 0 bases from J, the junction contained 4 bases not matched to a gene. This CDR3 has 18 residues. The germline V gene has CDR1 LGHNA and CDR2 YNFKEQ.

The V call is TRBV5-1, the J call TRBJ2-1, with 7 bases lining up with TRBD2. V dropped 8 bases and J dropped 7; count of bases not matched to a gene: 18. The CDR3 is 16 residues long. Germline V gene lookup returns CDR1 SGHRS and CDR2 YFSETQ. Written as DNA, the CDR3 is TGCGCCAGTACGACACAAGCGGGGTGGTCCCGGAATGAGCAGTTCTTC. This gives the protein CASTTQAGWSRNEQFF.

V usage is TRBV4-1 and J usage is TRBJ1-4; the D is unclear. CDR3 length equals 14 residues. V shed 1 base and J shed 8 bases, with 11 bases lying between them. The V gene's germline CDR1 is MGHRA and CDR2 YSYEKL. CDR3 DNA: TGCGCCAGCAGCCAAGTTTTTGTTCGGGAAAAACTGTTTTTT. It specifies CASSQVFVREKLFF.

The chain has TRBV28 and TRBJ2-7; TRBD1 agrees at 12 bases. Looked up from germline, CDR1 is MDHEN and CDR2 is SYDVKM. J lost 3 bases, V lost 6 bases, and 6 bases had no gene match. The CDR3 spans 15 residues. DNA for the CDR3: TGTGCCAGCAGACCCGGGACAGGGGGCCTCTACGAGCAGTACTTC. Protein sequence: CASRPGTGGLYEQYF. Supplemented by reference TRBV28 and TRBJ2-7, the full variable domain reads DVKVTQSSRYLVKRTGEKVFLECVQDMDHENMFWYRQDPGLGLRLIYFSYDVKMKEKGDIPEGYSVSREKKERFSLILESASTNQTSMYLCASRPGTGGLYEQYFGPGTRLTVT.

The CDR3 DNA sequence: TGTGCCAGTAGTAGTCGTTTGGGGGCAGGGGAGCCCTACGAGCAGTACTTC. It encodes CASSSRLGAGEPYEQYF. V and J are TRBV19 and TRBJ2-7; D perhaps matches TRBD1 (6 bases). The V end was cut by 4 bases, the J end by 2 bases, with 21 bases between. The germline V gene encodes CDR1 LNHDA and CDR2 SQIVND (reference sequence). This CDR3 contains 17 residues.

V usage is TRBV7-9 and J usage is TRBJ1-5; D is perhaps TRBD1 (6 bases). Trimming left V 5 bases short and J 6 bases short, with 14 bases between. Germline CDR1 SEHNR, CDR2 FQNEAQ (reference sequence). This CDR3 is 14 amino acids long. In DNA form, the CDR3 reads TGTGCCAGCAGCGTACAGGGATCTGGTCAGCCCCAGCATTTT. Its translation: CASSVQGSGQPQHF. Looking up the rest from reference TRBV7-9 and TRBJ1-5 gives the full variable domain: DTGVSQNPRHKITKRGQNVTFRCDPISEHNRLYWYRQTLGQGPEFLTYFQNEAQLEKSRLLSDRFSAERPKGSFSTLEIQRTEQGDSAMYLCASSVQGSGQPQHFGDGTRLSIL.

The chain links TRBV7-9 to TRBJ2-1; 11 nucleotides line up with TRBD2. Germline CDR1 is SEHNR and CDR2 is FQNEAQ (reference sequence). This CDR3 has 15 amino acids. Losses at the gene ends were 5 bases for V and 4 bases for J; bases not matched to a gene: 4. Written as DNA, the CDR3 is TGTGCCAGCAGCCCTACTAGCGGGAGTTACAATGAGCAGTTCTTC. It is translated as CASSPTSGSYNEQFF. Full variable domain (remainder filled in from reference TRBV7-9 and TRBJ2-1): DTGVSQNPRHKITKRGQNVTFRCDPISEHNRLYWYRQTLGQGPEFLTYFQNEAQLEKSRLLSDRFSAERPKGSFSTLEIQRTEQGDSAMYLCASSPTSGSYNEQFFGPGTRLTVL.

The chain joins TRBV6-1 to TRBJ2-4, with D hard to call. The germline gives CDR1 MNHNS, CDR2 SASEGT. V gave up 4 bases and J gave up 2 bases, with 21 bases separating them. This CDR3 has 18 amino acids. The DNA of the CDR3 is TGTGCCAGCAGTGTATCCCCCCGGAGAGCCGGGCCCAAAAACATTCAGTACTTC. Amino acid sequence: CASSVSPRRAGPKNIQYF.

CDR3 amino acids: CASSFQLAGNWYNEQFF. Here the CDR3 DNA reads TGTGCCAGCAGCTTCCAATTAGCGGGAAATTGGTACAATGAGCAGTTCTTC. The chain links TRBV7-9 to TRBJ2-1, with TRBD2 identical over 8 bases. After removal of 3 bases from V and 4 bases from J, the junction contained 11 bases not matched to a gene. Germline loops: CDR1 SEHNR, CDR2 FQNEAQ (reference sequence). This CDR3 contains 17 residues. Drawing the rest from reference TRBV7-9 and TRBJ2-1, the complete variable domain is DTGVSQNPRHKITKRGQNVTFRCDPISEHNRLYWYRQTLGQGPEFLTYFQNEAQLEKSRLLSDRFSAERPKGSFSTLEIQRTEQGDSAMYLCASSFQLAGNWYNEQFFGPGTRLTVL.

The V and J genes are TRBV4-3 and TRBJ1-5; D might be TRBD1 (6 bases). This CDR3 is 15 amino acids long. Germline assignment: CDR1 LGHNA and CDR2 YSLEER. V was shortened by 8 bases and J by 0 bases, with 14 bases between the two germline ends. The CDR3 here is CASRRTASSNQPQHF. The CDR3 DNA follows: TGCGCCAGCCGAAGGACAGCTTCTAGCAATCAGCCCCAGCATTTT.

The CDR3 is CASSLSGEQFF. The CDR3 DNA reads as TGCGCCAGCAGCTTGAGTGGTGAGCAGTTCTTC. The chain joins TRBV5-1 to TRBJ2-1, with D unresolved. The CDR3 totals 11 residues. The germline V gene encodes CDR1 SGHRS and CDR2 YFSETQ. The ends were cut back, 1 base at V and 9 bases at J, with 5 bases in the middle. Full variable domain (remainder filled in from reference TRBV5-1 and TRBJ2-1): KAGVTQTPRYLIKTRGQQVTLSCSPISGHRSVSWYQQTPGQGLQFLFEYFSETQRNKGNFPGRFSGRQFSNSRSEMNVSTLELGDSALYLCASSLSGEQFFGPGTRLTVL.

The V call is TRBV18, the J call TRBJ1-2; D call uncertain. The CDR3 loop spans 14 amino acids. Trimming took 0 bases from V and 6 from J, leaving 11 bases between them. The V gene's germline CDR1 is KGHSH and CDR2 LQKENI. CDR3 sequence (DNA): TGTGCCAGCTCACCACCGGTTTGGGGAAATGGCTACACCTTC. Its translation is CASSPPVWGNGYTF. Using reference TRBV18 and TRBJ1-2 for the parts outside the CDR3, the full variable domain is NAGVMQNPRHLVRRRGQEARLRCSPMKGHSHVYWYRQLPEEGLKFMVYLQKENIIDESGMPKERFSAEFPKEGPSILRIQQVVRGDSAAYFCASSPPVWGNGYTFGSGTRLTVV.

In this sample, this clone turned up a few times. The CDR3, as DNA: TGTGCCAGCAGAGGGGACGGGAGGGGGAAAGAGACCCAGTACTTC. Translating gives CASRGDGRGKETQYF. This chain connects TRBV6-6 to TRBJ2-5, with 8 bases aligning to TRBD2. The ends lost 6 bases at V and 3 bases at J; junction bases unmatched: 9. The CDR3 length is 15 residues. The germline CDR1 and CDR2 sequences are MNHNY and SVGAGI (reference sequence).

The chain recombines TRBV5-1 with TRBJ2-6, with TRBD1 as a possible D gene (6 bases). CDR3 length: 16 amino acids. Germline CDR1 is SGHRS and CDR2 is YFSETQ. V was cut by 1 base and J by 2 bases, with 10 bases left in between. CDR3 loop: CASSLTGSPGANVLTF. In nucleotides, the CDR3 is TGCGCCAGCAGCTTGACAGGGTCCCCTGGGGCCAACGTCCTGACTTTC.

The chain links TRBV27 to TRBJ1-4; 9 bases match TRBD1. The V gene end was trimmed by 2 bases and the J gene end by 8 bases; junction bases not matched to a gene: 3. CDR3 length: 14 amino acids. CDR1 and CDR2 (germline): MNHEY, SMNVEV (reference sequence). This CDR3 reads CASSLRDRAEKLFF. DNA of the CDR3: TGTGCCAGCAGTTTAAGGGACAGGGCCGAAAAACTGTTTTTT.

The chain employs TRBV7-3 and TRBJ2-3; 12 bases map to TRBD2. Germline V gene data show CDR1 as SGHTA and CDR2 as FQGTGA. J was trimmed by 4 bases and V by 4 bases; bases with no gene match: 3. The length of the CDR3 is 15 residues. CDR3 in DNA: TGTGCCAGCAGCTCCCGACTAGCGGGAGCAGATACGCAGTATTTT. This sequence encodes CASSSRLAGADTQYF. The full variable domain, its missing parts supplied by reference TRBV7-3 and TRBJ2-3, is GAGVSQTPSNKVTEKGKYVELRCDPISGHTALYWYRQSLGQGPEFLIYFQGTGAADDSGLPNDRFFAVRPEGSVSTLKIQRTERGDSAVYLCASSSRLAGADTQYFGPGTRLTVL.

The chain links TRBV7-2 to TRBJ2-5; D is unclear. The J call may be faulty, since TRBJ2-7 better matches the DNA end. The germline V gene encodes CDR1 SGHTA and CDR2 FQGNSA. The CDR3 is 13 residues long. CDR3: CASSLGDTYEQYF. The CDR3 DNA reads TGTGCCAGCAGCTTAGGTGACACGTACGAGCAGTACTTC.

The chain is built from TRBV10-3 and TRBJ2-1, with TRBD2 matching over 13 bases. Trimming took 5 bases from V and 6 from J; bases not matched to a gene: 4. This CDR3 has 15 residues. Germline V gene sequence: CDR1 ENHRY, CDR2 SYGVKD. The CDR3 reads CAISKTSGGPNEQFF. CDR3 DNA sequence: TGTGCCATCAGTAAGACTAGCGGGGGGCCCAATGAGCAGTTCTTC.

V and J are TRBV5-1 and TRBJ2-7, with D perhaps TRBD2 (5 bases). This CDR3 has 14 amino acids. V lost 2 bases and J 5 bases, leaving 14 bases between the germline ends. Germline V gene data show CDR1 as SGHRS and CDR2 as YFSETQ. The CDR3 sequence: CASSLSTGMDEQYF. CDR3 DNA sequence: TGCGCCAGCAGCTTAAGTACCGGGATGGACGAGCAGTACTTC.

This chain connects TRBV6-6 to TRBJ2-7, with D possibly being TRBD1 (5 bases). Trimming cost V 7 bases and J 4 bases, with 17 bases left between them. The CDR3 runs 14 residues. In germline, CDR1 is MNHNY, CDR2 SVGAGI (reference sequence). CDR3 sequence (DNA): TGTGCCAGCACCCAAGCAGGGCAATCATACGAGCAGTACTTC. It codes for CASTQAGQSYEQYF.

V is TRBV2 and J is TRBJ2-3; possibly TRBD2 for D (6 bases). Germline lookup yields CDR1 SNHLY and CDR2 FYNNEI. The V and J ends lost 8 bases and 4 bases respectively, with 10 bases between them. This CDR3 region has 12 residues. The DNA for the CDR3 is TGTGCCAGCCTGACTAGTCCAGATACGCAGTATTTT. Encoded protein: CASLTSPDTQYF.

In its sample, this clone was seen a few times. V usage is TRBV19 and J usage is TRBJ1-2; D might be TRBD1 (6 bases). The CDR3 has 17 amino acids. Germline V gives CDR1 LNHDA, CDR2 SQIVND (reference sequence). V lost 6 bases, J lost 1 base, and 21 bases lay in between. CDR3 in amino acids: CASSPRGTPKVNYGYTF. CDR3 in DNA: TGTGCCAGTAGCCCCCGCGGGACACCGAAGGTTAACTATGGCTACACCTTC. Full variable domain (rest looked up from reference TRBV19 and TRBJ1-2): DGGITQSPKYLFRKEGQNVTLSCEQNLNHDAMYWYRQDPGQGLRLIYYSQIVNDFQKGDIAEGYSVSREKKESFPLTVTSAQKNPTAFYLCASSPRGTPKVNYGYTFGSGTRLTVV.